This T cell receptor (beta chain) was profiled in a study of response to subunit inactivated influenza vaccine. CDR1 and CDR2 (germline): SEHNR, FQNEAQ (reference sequence). There are 15 residues in the CDR3. Trimming cost V 5 bases and J 4 bases, with 15 bases left between them. This clonotype appeared a few times. TCRdb re-called the RT-PCR reads with MiXCR, one entry per CDR3 protein. Found here are a few hundred thousand distinct CDR3 sequences, approximately 10% of them singletons; the top ten hold about 12%. The source of this sequence is a man aged 50-59 years who received an inactivated influenza vaccine. The rearrangement links TRBV7-9 to TRBJ2-1, with D perhaps TRBD1 (6 bases). The specimen was PBMCs from blood, collected 35 to 45 days after vaccination. CDR3 DNA: TGTGCCAGCAGCCCAGCAGGGGCAACATACAATGAGCAGTTCTTC. It specifies CASSPAGATYNEQFF. The complete variable domain, with remaining parts taken from reference TRBV7-9 and TRBJ2-1, reads DTGVSQNPRHKITKRGQNVTFRCDPISEHNRLYWYRQTLGQGPEFLTYFQNEAQLEKSRLLSDRFSAERPKGSFSTLEIQRTEQGDSAMYLCASSPAGATYNEQFFGPGTRLTVL.